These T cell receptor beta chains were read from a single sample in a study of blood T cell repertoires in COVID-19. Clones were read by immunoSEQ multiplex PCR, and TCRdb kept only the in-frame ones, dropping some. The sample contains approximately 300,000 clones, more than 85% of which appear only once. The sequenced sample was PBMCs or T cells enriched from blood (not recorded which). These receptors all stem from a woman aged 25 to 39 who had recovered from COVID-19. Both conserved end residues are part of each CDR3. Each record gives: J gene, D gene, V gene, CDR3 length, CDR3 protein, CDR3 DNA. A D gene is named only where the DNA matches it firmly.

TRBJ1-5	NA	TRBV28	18	CASSPPGQGLGSNQPQHF	TGTGCCAGCAGTCCTCCGGGACAAGGTCTGGGGAGCAATCAGCCCCAGCATTTT
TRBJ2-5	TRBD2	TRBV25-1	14	CASAVRSGRETQYF	TGTGCCAGCGCCGTCCGAAGCGGGAGGGAGACCCAGTACTTC
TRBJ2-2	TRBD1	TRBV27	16	CASKNWGDRGTGELFF	TGTGCCAGCAAAAACTGGGGGGACAGGGGTACCGGGGAGCTGTTTTTT
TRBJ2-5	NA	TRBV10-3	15	CAISEAPQGRETQYF	TGTGCCATCAGTGAAGCCCCGCAGGGTCGGGAGACCCAGTACTTC
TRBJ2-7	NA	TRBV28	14	CASSSESVGFEQYF	TGTGCCAGCAGTTCCGAGTCGGTGGGCTTCGAGCAGTACTTC
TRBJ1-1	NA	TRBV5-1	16	CASSSVRGETNTEAFF	TGCGCCAGCAGCTCGGTCAGGGGAGAGACGAACACTGAAGCTTTCTTT
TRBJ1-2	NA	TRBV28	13	CASRSGENYGYTF	TGTGCCAGCAGGAGCGGGGAGAACTATGGCTACACCTTC
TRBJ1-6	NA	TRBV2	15	CASSDGWQRNSPLHF	TGTGCCAGCAGTGATGGGTGGCAGAGGAATTCACCCCTCCACTTT
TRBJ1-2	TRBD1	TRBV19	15	CASSLRTGVGYGYTF	TGTGCCAGTAGTCTAAGGACAGGGGTCGGCTATGGCTACACCTTC
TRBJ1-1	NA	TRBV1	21	CTSSLYRDRESGSNMNTEAFF	TGCACCAGCAGCCTTTACCGGGACAGGGAGTCAGGGTCCAACATGAACACTGAAGCTTTCTTT
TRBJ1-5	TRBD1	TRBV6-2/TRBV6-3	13	CASSQGGNQPQHF	TGTGCCAGCAGTCAGGGGGGCAATCAGCCCCAGCATTTT